This TCR beta chain was captured by sequencing in a study of Ad26.COV2.S vaccination and SARS-CoV-2 variants. Overall study results and limits: It was reported that spike-specific CD8+ and CD4+ T cell responses were substantially broad after vaccination. The TCR-based breadth and depth measures might underestimate overall T cell responses. Breadth of non-spike TCRs did not differ between vaccinees and placebo recipients.

Some clones are missing from TCRdb's copy, which holds only in-frame ones; the method was immunoSEQ multiplex PCR. The sample yields some 460,000 clones, around 89% seen once. There are 14 residues in the CDR3. Trimming removed 5 bases from V and 2 bases from J, with 7 bases in between. CDR1 and CDR2 from the germline V gene are SEHNR and FQNEAQ (reference sequence). About this clone: Antigen specificity is unknown.

As for treatment: some 20 received Ad26.COV2.S at low or high dose, single or two shots; five or six received placebo; per-sample allocation not given. It was on day 63 after the first vaccine or placebo injection that samples were taken. In Boston, the donor was an adult between 18-55 years of age. This receptor was identified in a person aged 18-60 years who received the Ad26.COV2.S COVID-19 vaccine or a placebo. Specimen: peripheral blood, collected in a trial of Ad26.COV2.S vaccine versus placebo. The chain carries TRBV7-9 and TRBJ1-6; D is uncertain. The chain's CDR3 is CASSVATYNSPLHF. CDR3 nucleotide sequence: TGTGCCAGCAGCGTCGCAACCTATAATTCACCCCTCCACTTT.